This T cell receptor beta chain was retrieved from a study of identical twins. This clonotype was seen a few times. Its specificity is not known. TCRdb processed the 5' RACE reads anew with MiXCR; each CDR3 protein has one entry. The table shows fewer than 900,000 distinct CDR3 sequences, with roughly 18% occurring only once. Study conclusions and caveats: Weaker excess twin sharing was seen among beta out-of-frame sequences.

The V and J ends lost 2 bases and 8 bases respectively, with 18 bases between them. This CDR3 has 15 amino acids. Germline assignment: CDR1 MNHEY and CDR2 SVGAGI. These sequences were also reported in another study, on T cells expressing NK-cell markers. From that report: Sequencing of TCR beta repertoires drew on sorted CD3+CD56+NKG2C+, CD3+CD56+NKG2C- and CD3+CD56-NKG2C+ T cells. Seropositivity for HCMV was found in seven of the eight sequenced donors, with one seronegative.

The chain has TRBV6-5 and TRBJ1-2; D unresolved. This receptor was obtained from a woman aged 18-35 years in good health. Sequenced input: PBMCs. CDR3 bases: TGTGCCAGCAGTTACGGTCGGGGTGCGGCGCGCGGCTACACCTTC. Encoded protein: CASSYGRGAARGYTF.